This T cell receptor beta chain comes out of a study of blood T cell repertoires in COVID-19 (dated by TCRdb to 2019 to 2021). Notes on the research overall: Samples covering the acute and convalescent phases of COVID-19 were provided by collaborators in the United States, Italy and Spain. HLA class I and class II types, where available, came from metadata supplied by the sample provider rather than from assay-based typing. The repertoires were released in a freely available public database meant as a resource for research on the immune response to SARS-CoV-2. Subjects who had been exposed to COVID-19, were actively infected with it, or had recovered from it provided the deeply sampled blood TCRbeta repertoires that made up the dataset. A de-identified subject ID, COVID-19 status, age in years and sex were almost always included in the sample metadata. Samples were obtained from the ongoing ImmuneRACE study (first 160 participants) and from 1,000 to 1,500 subjects provided by 6 global collaborators. The material from the prospective study consisted of cDNA or gDNA derived from T cells, B-cell-depleted T cells, or PBMCs.

Cut back by 0 bases and 4 bases, the V and J ends lie 15 bases apart. From cysteine to phenylalanine, the CDR3 is 16 amino acids long. Only the CDR3 region is kept as DNA, spanning 48 bases read in frame from base 1. CDR1 and CDR2 (MNHEY, SVGAGI) derive from the germline V gene. This clone was counted only a few times. Its binding antigen is unknown. Per-base quality was not reported, and no clone a single base away is much larger than it. TCRbeta CDR3 regions were amplified from genomic DNA by means of the immunoSEQ Assay, a bias-controlled multiplex PCR. The original methods were these. The number of nucleated cells in each sample was estimated from the amplification of reference gene primers within the assay. To quantify the absolute abundance of each unique TCRbeta CDR3 rearrangement, sequence reads were collapsed and filtered. For each sample, productive Simpson clonality was calculated as the square root of Simpson's diversity index over productive rearrangements. The immuneACCESS repertoire file appears here via TCRdb, limited to in-frame rearrangements. These files lack a portion of the clones; in checked studies, under half of the deficit traces to unresolved V genes, and the cause of the others is not known. Clone size and the V and J calls come from that table; the DNA yielded D and trimming. Recorded for this sample are roughly 380,000 clones; around 84% of them occurred a single time. The top ten constitute more than 3% of the sample.

Each collaborating institution followed its own protocols to collect whole blood in K2EDTA tubes. For TCRbeta analysis, collaborators shipped samples in one of three forms: frozen whole blood, isolated PBMCs, or DNA extracted from either of those sample types. Results and caveats for the whole study, not just this receptor: The amount of clinical and demographic metadata varied by source and participant and was provided uncurated.

The rearranged chain carries TRBV6-5 and TRBJ1-1, and TRBD1 may be the D gene, going by 6 matching bases. The sequenced sample was peripheral blood. The TCR originated in a woman aged 18-29 years with acute or convalescent COVID-19. The CDR3 region has the sequence CASSYSIRGGGTEAFF. The sequenced DNA: TGTGCCAGCAGTTACTCGATACGGGGGGGCGGCACTGAAGCTTTCTTT.